This TCR beta chain came from a study of blood T cell repertoires in COVID-19. Study-wide background: Sources were T cells, B-cell-depleted T cells, or PBMCs; the material itself was cDNA or gDNA.

The table came from immunoSEQ multiplex PCR; TCRdb's copy has only in-frame clones and leaves some out. The sample includes about 35,000 clones, 70% to 90% of them seen just once. The sample taken for sequencing was peripheral blood. The sequence came from a man in his 60s in a cohort sampled during active COVID-19.

The CDR3 reads CASSLPGQGARNEQYF. The CDR3 bases are TGTGCCAGCAGCTTGCCGGGACAGGGGGCGCGCAACGAGCAGTACTTC. The V call is TRBV11-3, the J call TRBJ2-7; 12 nucleotides align to TRBD1. Germline lookup yields CDR1 SGHNT and CDR2 YENEEA. CDR3 length: 16 amino acids. The V gene end was trimmed by 3 bases and the J gene end by 5 bases; junction bases not matched to a gene: 8.